The 6 T cell receptor beta chains given below trace back to one sample, sequenced in a study of blood T cell repertoires in COVID-19 (TCRdb year 2020). The library was produced with the immunoSEQ multiplex PCR assay. The table comes from immuneACCESS by way of TCRdb, which keeps in-frame sequences with V and J called. Part of the clones is missing from these tables; in studies checked, under half for an unresolved V gene and the rest for unknown reasons. The sample contains 300,000 or so clones, around 87% of them found a single time. The ten largest clones take up 1.5% of the sample. Specimen: peripheral blood. All receptors come from a middle-aged woman who had recovered from COVID-19.

V usage is TRBV6-2 or TRBV6-3 and J usage is TRBJ2-2; D is possibly TRBD2 (5 bases). Germline V gives CDR1 MNHEY, CDR2 SVGEGT. The CDR3 is made up of 13 amino acids. V lost 2 bases to trimming and J lost 8 bases, with 9 bases between them. This CDR3 is CASSYLGGGELFF. The CDR3 nucleotides are TGTGCCAGCAGTTACCTGGGCGGGGGGGAGCTGTTTTTT.

The gene calls are TRBV7-9 and TRBJ2-1; D is perhaps TRBD1 (5 bases). Deletions cut 5 bases from V and 0 bases from J, with 20 bases between. The CDR3 totals 18 residues. Germline CDR1 is SEHNR and CDR2 is FQNEAQ (reference sequence). CDR3 amino acids: CASSLRTTTAVSYNEQFF. Written as DNA, the CDR3 is TGTGCCAGCAGCCTTCGGACAACGACTGCTGTCTCCTACAATGAGCAGTTCTTC.

This clone was observed a few times. The gene calls are TRBV5-1 and TRBJ2-1, with D unresolved. V shed 4 bases and J shed 0 bases, with 11 bases lying between them. CDR1 is SGHRS, CDR2 YFSETQ, per germline. There are 15 residues in the CDR3. In DNA, the CDR3 is TGCGCCAGCAGCGCATACGGTAGCTCCTACAATGAGCAGTTCTTC. It translates to CASSAYGSSYNEQFF.

This clone was observed a single time. Distinct nucleotide sequences in the sample also encode this CDR3. The chain combines TRBV6-5 with TRBJ2-3; tentative D call: TRBD1 (6 bases). Germline CDR1 reads MNHEY; CDR2 reads SVGAGI. The CDR3 is 13 amino acids. Trimming pared 7 bases from V and 1 base from J, leaving 9 bases between. This CDR3 is CASIRQGTDTQYF. As DNA, the CDR3 is TGTGCCAGCATCCGACAGGGCACAGATACGCAGTATTTT.

This sequence joins TRBV3-1 (or the pseudogene TRBV3-2) and TRBJ2-3, with D possibly being TRBD2 (5 bases). Germline lookup yields CDR1 LGHDT and CDR2 YNNKEL (reference sequence). The CDR3 sequence is 15 residues long. Trimming took off 4 bases at V and 2 bases at J, with 13 bases between the two ends. The DNA of the CDR3 is TGTGCCAGCAGCCCCCCCCCGCGGGCCACAGATACGCAGTATTTT. Translation: CASSPPPRATDTQYF.

The chain combines TRBV6-5 with TRBJ2-7, with 10 bases aligning to TRBD2. The CDR3 length is 15 residues. The V segment lost 5 bases and the J segment 5 bases; nucleotides outside the gene matches: 9. The germline V gene has CDR1 MNHEY and CDR2 SVGAGI. The CDR3 region is CASSKLAGNQNEQYF. CDR3 nucleotides: TGTGCCAGCAGTAAACTAGCGGGGAATCAAAACGAGCAGTACTTC.